One sample yielded the 9 T cell receptor beta chains listed below, sequenced in a study of blood T cell repertoires in COVID-19. Measured with immunoSEQ multiplex PCR; TCRdb has only the in-frame clones, and not every one. Of around 170,000 clones listed, about 87% are singletons. The sequenced sample was peripheral blood. Source of these receptors: a man in his sixties with COVID-19, enrolled during active disease.

This clone was observed once. This chain joins TRBV5-1 and TRBJ1-6; 8 bases align to TRBD1. The CDR3 totals 17 residues. CDR1 and CDR2 from the germline V gene are SGHRS and YFSETQ. Trimming at V came to 6 bases and at J to 7 bases, leaving 15 bases not matched to a gene. CDR3 protein: CASTQSTGTGNNSPLHF. CDR3 in DNA: TGCGCCAGCACCCAAAGTACTGGGACAGGCAACAATTCACCCCTCCACTTT.

This chain links TRBV5-4 with TRBJ2-2; D gene ambiguous. CDR1 is SGHNT, CDR2 YYREEE, per germline (reference sequence). The CDR3 runs to 13 residues. Trimming removed 3 bases at V and 3 bases at J, with 6 bases between. CDR3 in DNA: TGTGCCAGCAGCTCTCAGGACACCGGGGAGCTGTTTTTT. It specifies CASSSQDTGELFF. Looking up the rest from reference TRBV5-4 and TRBJ2-2 gives the full variable domain: ETGVTQSPTHLIKTRGQQVTLRCSSQSGHNTVSWYQQALGQGPQFIFQYYREEENGRGNFPPRFSGLQFPNYSSELNVNALELDDSALYLCASSSQDTGELFFGEGSRLTVL.

There are a few counts of this clone. At one end, the junction sequence differs from germline, possibly due to a read error. The chain joins TRBV24-1 to TRBJ2-7; D gene ambiguous. The CDR3 has 11 residues. CDR1 KGHDR and CDR2 SFDVKD come from the germline V gene. The CDR3 nucleotides are TGTGCCACCAGTGATTTTTCCGGGTTCTTCTTC. This translates into CATSDFSGFFF.

This rearrangement joins TRBV27 to TRBJ1-5, with TRBD1 matching over 9 bases. CDR1 and CDR2 from the germline V gene are MNHEY and SMNVEV (reference sequence). The CDR3 is made up of 14 amino acids. Trimming removed 4 bases from V and 6 bases from J; junction bases left unmatched: 4. DNA for the CDR3: TGTGCCAGCAGTTGGGGACAGGGCTCTCAGCCCCAGCATTTT. Amino acids: CASSWGQGSQPQHF.

The chain links TRBV6-5 to TRBJ2-5; D uncertain. The length of the CDR3 is 13 residues. Germline-derived CDR1 and CDR2 are MNHEY and SVGAGI. V was shortened by 1 base and J by 1 base, with 4 bases between the two germline ends. DNA for the CDR3: TGTGCCAGCAGTTACTTTCTCCAAGAGACCCAGTACTTC. Its translation is CASSYFLQETQYF.

The chain links TRBV4-3 to TRBJ2-7; D might be TRBD1 (6 bases). This CDR3 has 20 residues. Germline CDR1 reads LGHNA; CDR2 reads YSLEER. Trimming cost V 2 bases and J 3 bases, with 29 bases left between them. In nucleotides, the CDR3 is TGCGCCAGCAGCCAAAGGCACAGGGTATTTACCCTTTCGGGAAACTACGAGCAGTACTTC. This encodes CASSQRHRVFTLSGNYEQYF.

This clone was observed a single time. At the DNA level, this CDR3 is encoded by other sequences in the same sample as well. The chain has TRBV5-6 and TRBJ1-1; 7 nucleotides line up with TRBD1. This CDR3 has 14 residues. Germline V CDR1 and CDR2: SGHDT, YYEEEE. The ends lost 4 bases at V and 2 bases at J; junction bases unmatched: 5. CDR3 residues: CASSRDRANTEAFF. The CDR3 region has the DNA TGTGCCAGCAGCCGTGACAGGGCAAACACTGAAGCTTTCTTT.

The chain couples TRBV24-1 to TRBJ1-2, with a tentative D call TRBD1 (5 bases). The CDR3 has 13 amino acids. V was clipped by 4 bases and J by 3 bases, with 8 bases between them. Germline CDR1 and CDR2: KGHDR and SFDVKD. The CDR3 DNA is TGTGCCACCAGTGAGGACATCCACTATGGCTACACCTTC. Translating it yields CATSEDIHYGYTF.

The chain couples TRBV7-3 to TRBJ2-7; TRBD1 might be the D (5 bases). V lost 3 bases and J lost 2, with 11 bases in between. This CDR3 is built from 14 residues. Germline values: CDR1 SGHTA, CDR2 FQGTGA. DNA of the CDR3: TGTGCCAGCAGCTTGGGGCTAGGTCCCTACGAGCAGTACTTC. Protein sequence: CASSLGLGPYEQYF.